A single sample gave rise to the 14 T cell receptor beta chains below, sequenced in a study of response to subunit inactivated influenza vaccine. TCRdb fed the RT-PCR reads into MiXCR, producing one record per CDR3 protein. Among hundreds of thousands of distinct CDR3 sequences, about a fifth were seen once, and the ten largest hold about a tenth. The specimen comprised PBMCs from blood, sampled 5 days after vaccination. Receptor source: a man in his fifties who received an inactivated influenza vaccine.

The chain joins TRBV23-1 to TRBJ2-3; 9 bases fit TRBD1. TRBV23-1 is classed as an ORF, of uncertain function. This CDR3 comprises 15 residues. Trimming at V came to 4 bases and at J to 5 bases, leaving 7 bases not matched to a gene. Here the CDR3 DNA reads TGCGCCAGCAGTCCGGGACAGGGTTTGGAAGATACGCAGTATTTT. Translated: CASSPGQGLEDTQYF.

The rearrangement links TRBV12-3 or TRBV12-4 to TRBJ2-1; 14 bases agree with TRBD2. Trimming at V came to 6 bases and at J to 8 bases, leaving 15 bases not matched to a gene. The CDR3 is 18 residues long. CDR3: CASRRLAGGPLGLYEQFF. The CDR3 nucleotides are TGTGCCAGCAGACGACTAGCGGGAGGGCCTCTTGGCCTCTATGAGCAGTTCTTC.

A word on this clonotype: The junction and the germline gene differ at one end; a read error may be behind it. The V gene is TRBV11-1, the J gene TRBJ2-4; 7 bases are shared with TRBD2. The CDR3 extends over 18 amino acids. Germline-derived CDR1 and CDR2 are SGHAT and FQDESV (reference sequence). Here the CDR3 reads CASTLRPNMASGKNIQYF. In nucleotides, the CDR3 is TGTGCCAGCACCTTAAGGCCCAACATGGCTAGCGGCAAAAACATTCAGTACTTC.

This clonotype showed up many times. The chain employs TRBV5-1 and TRBJ2-1; D possibly matches TRBD1 or TRBD2 (6 bases each). V lost 2 bases and J lost 4, with 10 bases in between. The germline V gene encodes CDR1 SGHRS and CDR2 YFSETQ. The CDR3 has 14 residues. The chain's CDR3 is CASSLGGRYNEQFF. The CDR3 DNA sequence: TGCGCCAGCAGCTTAGGGGGGCGATACAATGAGCAGTTCTTC. Filled out from reference TRBV5-1 and TRBJ2-1, the complete variable domain reads KAGVTQTPRYLIKTRGQQVTLSCSPISGHRSVSWYQQTPGQGLQFLFEYFSETQRNKGNFPGRFSGRQFSNSRSEMNVSTLELGDSALYLCASSLGGRYNEQFFGPGTRLTVL.

This chain uses TRBV7-8 with TRBJ2-3; possible D gene TRBD1, 5 bases. V lost 6 bases to trimming and J lost 4 bases, with 23 bases between them. Germline V gene lookup returns CDR1 SGHVS and CDR2 FQNEAQ. This CDR3 comprises 17 residues. The DNA of the CDR3 is TGTGCCAGCAGTCGACATAAGACAGCCCCCTCCGCAGATACGCAGTATTTT. This codes for CASSRHKTAPSADTQYF.

This clonotype has only a few counts. The chain links TRBV20-1 to TRBJ2-5, with a weak D call TRBD1 (5 bases). V was shortened by 5 bases and J by 0 bases, with 7 bases between the two germline ends. Germline-derived CDR1 and CDR2 are DFQATT and SNEGSKA (reference sequence). CDR3 length equals 12 residues. CDR3 coding DNA: TGCAGTGCTTTGACAGACCAAGAGACCCAGTACTTC. It translates to CSALTDQETQYF.

The CDR3 here is CSAADASTYYEQYF. The DNA of the CDR3 is TGCAGTGCAGCAGACGCTAGCACCTACTACGAGCAGTACTTC. The gene calls are TRBV20-1 and TRBJ2-7; D is possibly TRBD2 (5 bases). CDR3 length equals 14 residues. Germline values: CDR1 DFQATT, CDR2 SNEGSKA (reference sequence). The germline V and J ends were trimmed by 6 bases and 3 bases, with 18 bases remaining between them.

The chain combines TRBV19 with TRBJ2-1; 14 bases agree with TRBD2. CDR3 length: 15 amino acids. Trimming cost V 4 bases and J 8 bases; bases outside gene matches: 4. The germline gives CDR1 LNHDA, CDR2 SQIVND (reference sequence). Written as DNA, the CDR3 is TGTGCCAGTAGTAAGACTAGCGGGGGGGCCCATGAGCAGTTCTTC. Protein product: CASSKTSGGAHEQFF.

The rearrangement uses TRBV12-3 or TRBV12-4 and TRBJ2-3; a possible D gene is TRBD1 (6 bases). The CDR3 has 17 residues. V lost 6 bases, J lost 1 base, and 20 bases lay in between. In DNA form, the CDR3 reads TGTGCCAGCAGCCATCGGGGCAGGGGTAAAGGCACAGATACGCAGTATTTT. This gives the protein CASSHRGRGKGTDTQYF.

For this clonotype: Its ends do not fully match the called genes, so a read error is possible. This chain connects TRBV10-3 to TRBJ2-1, with TRBD2 as a possible D gene (5 bases). The CDR3 has 14 amino acids. Germline V gene data show CDR1 as ENHRY and CDR2 as SYGVKD. CDR3 coding DNA: TGTGCCATCCGTGACTCTGCGGGCAACAATGAGCAGTTCTTC. Its protein is CAIRDSAGNNEQFF.

This clonotype was counted many times. CDR3 sequence: CASSYGSGTTYEQYF. CDR3 DNA sequence: TGTGCCAGCAGTTACGGCTCAGGGACGACCTACGAGCAGTACTTC. The V call is TRBV6-5, the J call TRBJ2-7, with D possibly being TRBD1 or TRBD2 (5 bases each). Trimming took 2 bases from V and 2 from J, leaving 13 bases between them. CDR3 length: 15 residues. The germline V gene encodes CDR1 MNHEY and CDR2 SVGAGI.

The table lists this clonotype with a few counts. The rearrangement uses TRBV7-2 and TRBJ2-1, with TRBD2 identical over 8 bases. The germline V gene encodes CDR1 SGHTA and CDR2 FQGNSA. V lost 0 bases to trimming and J lost 4 bases; unmatched junction nucleotides: 5. The CDR3 covers 16 residues. Written as DNA, the CDR3 is TGTGCCAGCAGCTTAGCCGGGACTAGTAGGTACAATGAGCAGTTCTTC. Translation: CASSLAGTSRYNEQFF.

This clonotype was observed a few times. V and J are TRBV28 and TRBJ2-7; 7 bases line up with TRBD1. There are 15 residues in the CDR3. Per germline, CDR1 MDHEN and CDR2 SYDVKM. V lost 6 bases and J lost 3; bases outside the gene matches: 11. The CDR3 loop reads CASSPPTTGYYEQYF. In nucleotides, the CDR3 is TGTGCCAGCAGCCCTCCCACGACAGGGTACTACGAGCAGTACTTC.

This chain connects TRBV30 to TRBJ1-2; D is undetermined. V lost 3 bases and J lost 5, with 7 bases in between. The CDR3 runs 11 residues. Germline values: CDR1 GTSNPN, CDR2 SVGIG (reference sequence). The CDR3 DNA reads as TGTGCCTGGAGAGTGGTATATGGCTACACCTTC. As protein: CAWRVVYGYTF.